The source of this T cell receptor (beta chain) is a study of T cell responses to AZD1222 COVID-19 vaccine. Findings and caveats of the study: Receipt of two AZD1222 doses was followed by a rise in Spike-specific TCR breadth and depth. Without day 14 samples, only post-peak T cell repertoires were studied. Clonal diversity may have been underestimated in mostly white British donors.

The V end was cut by 3 bases, the J end by 5 bases, with 8 bases between. CDR3 length equals 13 residues. Profiled with immunoSEQ multiplex PCR; TCRdb holds only in-frame clones, not every one. The profile shows over 70,000 clones, 88% of them singletons. Of note for this clone: The antigen is unknown.

Specimen: peripheral blood, collected on day 0 of AZD1222 vaccination. The origin of this receptor is an adult in good health. The rearrangement links TRBV12-3 or TRBV12-4 to TRBJ1-5; D is undetermined. For the CDR3, the DNA is TGTGCCAGCAGTTTGGAGGCTTATCAGCCCCAGCATTTT. It encodes CASSLEAYQPQHF.